This T cell receptor beta chain appears in the sequencing data of a study of technical replicates of blood from a few donors. In this sample, this clone turned up once. V was clipped by 7 bases and J by 4 bases, with 11 bases between them. The CDR3 sequence is 11 residues long. Per the germline V gene, CDR1 is DFQATT and CDR2 is SNEGSKA (reference sequence). Repertoires were generated with immunoSEQ multiplex PCR, while TCRdb's copy carries only in-frame clones and drops some. Of some 77,000 clones in the sample, 91% are singletons; the top ten hold about 0.4%. This sequence originates from a human donor in good health. The specimen sequenced was T cells isolated from PBMCs. The J gene is TRBJ2-7, the V gene TRBV20-1, with D tentatively TRBD2 (5 bases). The CDR3 loop is CSVGSRYEQYF. CDR3 nucleotide sequence: TGCAGTGTAGGGAGTAGGTACGAGCAGTACTTC.